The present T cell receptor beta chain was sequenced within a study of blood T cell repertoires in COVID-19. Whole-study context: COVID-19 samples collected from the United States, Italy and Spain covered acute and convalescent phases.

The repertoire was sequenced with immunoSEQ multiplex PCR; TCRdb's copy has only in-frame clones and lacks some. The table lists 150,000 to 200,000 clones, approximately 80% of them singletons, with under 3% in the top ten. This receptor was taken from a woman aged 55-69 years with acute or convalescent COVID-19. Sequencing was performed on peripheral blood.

The CDR3, as DNA: TGTGCCAGCAGCGCCCGGGATACTGGGACCCAGTACTTC. Its translation: CASSARDTGTQYF. V is TRBV9 and J is TRBJ2-5, with TRBD2 as a possible D gene (5 bases). CDR1 is SGDLS, CDR2 YYNGEE, per germline. This CDR3 comprises 13 residues. V was cut by 3 bases and J by 7 bases, with 13 bases left in between.